The next 23 T cell receptor beta chains were all read from a single sample in a study of T cell repertoires in cytomegalovirus infection (dated by TCRdb to between 2018 and 2021). The instrument was an Illumina HiSeq 1500. TCRdb redid the processing of the public reads, applying fastp at Q25 and MiXCR, and retained in-frame beta chains. Each CDR3 protein gets just one entry, which takes the most common genes and DNA from the rows behind it. The sample yields some 220,000 distinct CDR3 sequences; around an eighth were counted once. 1.5% to 2% of the sample is held by the ten biggest clonotypes. Source material: PBMCs. The source of these receptors is a human donor in good health (CMV status not recorded). Some clones in this sample may be carry-over from other donors' samples.

This clonotype was recorded at least ten times. The V and J genes are TRBV6-1 and TRBJ2-1; a weak D match, TRBD2 (7 bases). Trimming removed 0 bases at V and 3 bases at J, with 18 bases between. Germline-derived CDR1 and CDR2 are MNHNS and SASEGT. The CDR3 is made up of 18 amino acids. The CDR3 DNA reads as TGTGCCAGCAGTGAAGCAGTAGGGGGGGGTGGCGACTACAATGAGCAGTTCTTC. Protein product: CASSEAVGGGGDYNEQFF.

V is TRBV30 and J is TRBJ2-1, with 8 bases that match TRBD2. This CDR3 comprises 13 residues. The germline gives CDR1 GTSNPN, CDR2 SVGIG (reference sequence). V was pared by 8 bases and J by 7 bases, with 10 bases of the junction left unmatched. The CDR3 nucleotides are TGTGCCGGTTCAGCGGGACTAGGAAATGAGCAGTTCTTC. It is translated as CAGSAGLGNEQFF.

This clonotype has only a few counts. The chain carries TRBV25-1 and TRBJ2-1; 7 bases line up with TRBD1. V shed 4 bases, J shed 5 bases, and the junction held 8 bases outside the gene matches. The CDR3 length is 15 residues. Germline assignment: CDR1 MGHDK and CDR2 SYGVNS. The DNA of the CDR3 is TGTGCCAGCAGTGCAATCGGGACAGCGGACAATGAGCAGTTCTTC. Its translation: CASSAIGTADNEQFF. Full variable domain (outside the CDR3, taken from reference TRBV25-1 and TRBJ2-1): EADIYQTPRYLVIGTGKKITLECSQTMGHDKMYWYQQDPGMELHLIHYSYGVNSTEKGDLSSESTVSRIRTEHFPLTLESARPSHTSQYLCASSAIGTADNEQFFGPGTRLTVL.

This chain connects TRBV6-2 or TRBV6-3 to TRBJ1-6; D unresolved. V lost 7 bases to trimming and J lost 7 bases, with 11 bases between them. The CDR3 spans 13 residues. CDR1 and CDR2 from the germline V gene are MNHEY and SVGEGT. The CDR3 spells CASNPGRNSPLHF. CDR3 DNA sequence: TGTGCCAGCAACCCAGGCCGAAATTCACCCCTCCACTTT.

The sample holds a few counts of this clonotype. This rearrangement joins TRBV20-1 to TRBJ2-1; TRBD2 agrees at 11 bases. The trim removed 3 bases at V and 4 bases at J, leaving 2 bases unmatched. This CDR3 contains 14 residues. Germline V gene sequence: CDR1 DFQATT, CDR2 SNEGSKA (reference sequence). This chain's CDR3 is CSARGLAVYNEQFF. The CDR3 DNA follows: TGCAGTGCTAGGGGACTAGCGGTTTACAATGAGCAGTTCTTC.

CDR3 DNA sequence: TGTGCCACCAGTGATTCCAGAGGGGACACTGAAGCTTTCTTT. Amino acid sequence: CATSDSRGDTEAFF. The genes are TRBV24-1 and TRBJ1-1; perhaps TRBD1 as D (5 bases). Germline CDR1 KGHDR, CDR2 SFDVKD. The CDR3 has 14 residues. Trimming removed 2 bases at V and 3 bases at J, with 9 bases between.

The chain links TRBV11-2 to TRBJ2-7; D may be TRBD1 (6 bases). This CDR3 spans 14 amino acids. Trimming left V 1 base short and J 6 bases short, with 13 bases between. Germline V gene lookup returns CDR1 SGHAT and CDR2 FQNNGV. In DNA, the CDR3 is TGTGCCAGCAGCTTAGGACCAGGGGCGGGCGAGCAGTACTTC. It codes for CASSLGPGAGEQYF.

This clonotype was counted ten times or more. The chain is built from TRBV28 and TRBJ1-2; D is unresolved. The CDR3 is made up of 13 amino acids. Per germline, CDR1 MDHEN and CDR2 SYDVKM. The germline V and J ends were trimmed by 4 bases and 6 bases, with 12 bases remaining between them. The CDR3 DNA sequence: TGTGCCAGCAGTTGGCCAGCCCTTAATGGCTACACCTTC. Protein product: CASSWPALNGYTF.

The chain uses TRBV29-1 and TRBJ2-5; perhaps D is TRBD1 or TRBD2 (5 bases each). The germline V gene has CDR1 SQVTM and CDR2 ANQGSEA. Trimming left V 7 bases short and J 1 base short, with 10 bases between. The CDR3 loop spans 12 amino acids. The CDR3 spells CSAGTVQETQYF. The CDR3 DNA is TGCAGCGCCGGGACGGTCCAAGAGACCCAGTACTTC.

The sample holds many counts of this clonotype. The J gene is TRBJ2-1, the V gene TRBV7-2, with D tentatively TRBD2 (6 bases). Trimming stripped 4 bases from V and 5 bases from J, with 18 bases between. The CDR3 spans 16 residues. The germline gives CDR1 SGHTA, CDR2 FQGNSA. As DNA, the CDR3 is TGTGCCAGCAGCTCGTTCGACCGGGAGAACCACAATGAGCAGTTCTTC. Translating gives CASSSFDRENHNEQFF.

CDR3 in DNA: TGCAGTGCTTCACAGGGATCCCCAGCCTACGAGCAGTACTTC. Protein product: CSASQGSPAYEQYF. The chain recombines TRBV20-1 with TRBJ2-7; tentatively, D is TRBD1 (6 bases). The germline gives CDR1 DFQATT, CDR2 SNEGSKA (reference sequence). The CDR3 runs to 14 residues. V was pared by 5 bases and J by 2 bases, with 16 bases between.

This clonotype was seen once. The chain uses TRBV19 and TRBJ1-1; D may be TRBD1 (5 bases). The ends were cut back, 6 bases at V and 4 bases at J, with 15 bases in the middle. The CDR3 is 14 amino acids. The germline CDR1 and CDR2 sequences are LNHDA and SQIVND (reference sequence). The CDR3 region has the DNA TGTGCCAGTAGCCTGGACAACGGGCGCACTGAAGCTTTCTTT. It codes for CASSLDNGRTEAFF.

As to this clonotype: A much bigger clone sits one base away, suggesting this may be a read error. The V and J genes are TRBV24-1 and TRBJ1-2; D remains unclear. This CDR3 has 14 amino acids. CDR1 and CDR2 from the germline V gene are KGHDR and SFDVKD. The CDR3 DNA reads TGTGCCACCAGTGGGGCAGGCAATGACTATGGCTACCCCTTC. Translation: CATSGAGNDYGYPF.

This clonotype has at least ten counts. This rearrangement joins TRBV7-2 to TRBJ2-1; possible D gene TRBD1, 5 bases. The CDR3 is made up of 15 amino acids. The V gene lost 0 bases and the J gene lost 7 bases, with 13 bases spanning the gap. CDR1 is SGHTA, CDR2 FQGNSA, per germline. The DNA for the CDR3 is TGTGCCAGCAGCTTAGCGTTAGCAGGGTGGAATGAGCAGTTCTTC. It translates to CASSLALAGWNEQFF.

The CDR3 nucleotides read TGTGCCAGCAGCTTTTCCGCTAGCGGGAGAAACGAGCAGTACTTC. Translated: CASSFSASGRNEQYF. The rearrangement uses TRBV11-2 and TRBJ2-7; 10 positions match TRBD2. J lost 5 bases, V lost 3 bases, and 7 bases had no gene match. This CDR3 has 15 residues. Germline loops: CDR1 SGHAT, CDR2 FQNNGV.

With respect to this clonotype: A read error may explain this, as a much larger clone is one base away. The chain has TRBV6-5 and TRBJ2-7; 7 bases match TRBD1. Germline V lookup: CDR1 MNHEY, CDR2 SVGAGI. This CDR3 is 13 amino acids long. In nucleotides, the CDR3 is TGTGCCCGCAGTACTGACAGGGCCTACGAGCAGTACTTC. Encoded protein: CARSTDRAYEQYF.

The rearrangement links TRBV29-1 to TRBJ1-4; D ambiguous. Germline V gene data show CDR1 as SQVTM and CDR2 as ANQGSEA. The CDR3 has 13 residues. V lost 7 bases to trimming and J lost 6 bases, with 15 bases between them. CDR3 loop: CSGRQAWDEKLFF. As DNA, the CDR3 is TGCAGCGGCCGGCAGGCCTGGGATGAAAAACTGTTTTTT. Full variable domain (missing parts from reference TRBV29-1 and TRBJ1-4): SAVISQKPSRDICQRGTSLTIQCQVDSQVTMMFWYRQQPGQSLTLIATANQGSEATYESGFVIDKFPISRPNLTFSTLTVSNMSPEDSSIYLCSGRQAWDEKLFFGSGTQLSVL.

At least ten counts were recorded for this clonotype. This chain's CDR3 is CASSPGLAAETQYF. The CDR3 DNA is TGTGCCAGCAGCCCGGGACTAGCTGCAGAGACCCAGTACTTC. The rearrangement joins TRBV7-2 to TRBJ2-5; TRBD2 agrees at 9 bases. V was pared by 5 bases and J by 4 bases, with 5 bases of the junction left unmatched. Germline V gives CDR1 SGHTA, CDR2 FQGNSA. The CDR3 covers 14 residues.

This rearrangement joins TRBV20-1 to TRBJ2-7, with TRBD1 matching over 10 bases. CDR1 and CDR2 from the germline V gene are DFQATT and SNEGSKA (reference sequence). The V and J ends lost 5 bases and 1 base, in that order; junction bases with no gene match: 2. This CDR3 spans 13 amino acids. CDR3 sequence: CSAGQGGSYEQYF. The CDR3 coding sequence is TGCAGTGCTGGACAGGGGGGATCCTACGAGCAGTACTTC.

There are many counts of this clonotype. The gene calls are TRBV19 and TRBJ2-1, with D possibly TRBD2 on 6 matching bases. The length of the CDR3 is 14 residues. V lost 5 bases to trimming and J lost 9 bases, with 17 bases between them. Germline assignment: CDR1 LNHDA and CDR2 SQIVND (reference sequence). The CDR3 here is CASSALMARGEQFF. The CDR3 DNA reads TGTGCCAGTAGTGCCCTGATGGCGCGGGGTGAGCAGTTCTTC.

Remarks on this clonotype: Since a much larger clone is just one base distant, this may be a read error. The chain couples TRBV7-3 to TRBJ2-1; 7 nucleotides match TRBD1. Near its end, the DNA agrees better with TRBJ2-7, so the J call may be wrong. The CDR3 totals 12 residues. Germline V lookup: CDR1 SGHTA, CDR2 FQGTGA. CDR3 nucleotide sequence: TGTGCCAGCAGCTCTAGGACAGGCCCGCAGTACTTC. This sequence encodes CASSSRTGPQYF.

This clonotype was picked up many times. The chain carries TRBV7-2 and TRBJ1-4; D gene unclear. The CDR3 totals 15 residues. CDR1 and CDR2 (germline): SGHTA, FQGNSA. V was pared by 1 base and J by 1 base, with 7 bases between. CDR3 sequence: CASSLVAKTNEKLFF. For the CDR3, the DNA is TGTGCCAGCAGCTTAGTTGCGAAAACTAATGAAAAACTGTTTTTT.

The V and J genes are TRBV10-2 and TRBJ2-2; 10 bases are a match to TRBD1. V shed 4 bases, J shed 1 base, and the junction held 9 bases outside the gene matches. The CDR3 runs 18 residues. Germline V CDR1 and CDR2: WSHSY, SAAADI. The CDR3 loop reads CASSGRDRGFMNTGELFF. CDR3 bases: TGCGCCAGCAGTGGCCGGGACAGGGGTTTTATGAACACCGGGGAGCTGTTTTTT.